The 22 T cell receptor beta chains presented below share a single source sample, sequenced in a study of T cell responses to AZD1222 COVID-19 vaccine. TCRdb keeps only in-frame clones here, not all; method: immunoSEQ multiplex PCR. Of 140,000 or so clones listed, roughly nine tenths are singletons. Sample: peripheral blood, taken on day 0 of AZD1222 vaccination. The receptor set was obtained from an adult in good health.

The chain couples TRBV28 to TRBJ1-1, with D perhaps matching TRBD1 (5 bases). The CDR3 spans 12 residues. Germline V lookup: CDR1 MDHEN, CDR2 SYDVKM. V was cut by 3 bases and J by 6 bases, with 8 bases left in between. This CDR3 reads CASSFWGAEAFF. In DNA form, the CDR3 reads TGTGCCAGCAGTTTTTGGGGGGCTGAAGCTTTCTTT.

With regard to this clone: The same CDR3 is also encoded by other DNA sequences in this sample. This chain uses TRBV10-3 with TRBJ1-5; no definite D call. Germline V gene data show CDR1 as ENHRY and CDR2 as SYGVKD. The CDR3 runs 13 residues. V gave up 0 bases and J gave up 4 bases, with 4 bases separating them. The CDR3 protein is CAISESANQPQHF. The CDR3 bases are TGTGCCATCAGTGAGTCAGCAAATCAGCCCCAGCATTTT.

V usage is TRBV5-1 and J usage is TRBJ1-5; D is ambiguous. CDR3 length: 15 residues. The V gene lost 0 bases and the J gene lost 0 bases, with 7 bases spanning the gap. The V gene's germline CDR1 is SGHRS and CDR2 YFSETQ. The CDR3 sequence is CASSLGQSSNQPQHF. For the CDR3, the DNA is TGCGCCAGCAGCTTGGGGCAGAGTAGCAATCAGCCCCAGCATTTT.

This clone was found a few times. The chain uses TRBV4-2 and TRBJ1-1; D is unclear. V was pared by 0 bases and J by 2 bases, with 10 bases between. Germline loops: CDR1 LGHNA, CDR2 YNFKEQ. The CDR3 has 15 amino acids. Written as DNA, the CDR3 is TGTGCCAGCAGCCAAGAGAGTGGCGTCAACACTGAAGCTTTCTTT. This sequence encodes CASSQESGVNTEAFF.

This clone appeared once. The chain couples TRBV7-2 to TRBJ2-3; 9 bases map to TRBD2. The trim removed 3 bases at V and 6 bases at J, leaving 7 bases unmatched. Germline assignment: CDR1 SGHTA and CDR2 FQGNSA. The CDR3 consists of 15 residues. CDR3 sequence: CASSFDSGGVDTQYF. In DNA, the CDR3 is TGTGCCAGCAGCTTCGATAGCGGGGGTGTGGATACGCAGTATTTT.

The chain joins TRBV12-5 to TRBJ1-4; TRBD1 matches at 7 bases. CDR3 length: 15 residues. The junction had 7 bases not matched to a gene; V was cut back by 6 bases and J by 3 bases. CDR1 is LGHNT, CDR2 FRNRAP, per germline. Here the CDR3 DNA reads TGTGCTAGTGGCCGGCCGACAGGGTCTAATGAAAAACTGTTTTTT. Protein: CASGRPTGSNEKLFF.

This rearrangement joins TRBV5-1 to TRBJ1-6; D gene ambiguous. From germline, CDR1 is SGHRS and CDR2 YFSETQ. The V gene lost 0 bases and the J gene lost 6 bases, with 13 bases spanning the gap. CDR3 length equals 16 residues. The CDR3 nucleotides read TGCGCCAGCAGCTTGGTTCCGGGCCTGCGTAATTCACCCCTCCACTTT. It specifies CASSLVPGLRNSPLHF.

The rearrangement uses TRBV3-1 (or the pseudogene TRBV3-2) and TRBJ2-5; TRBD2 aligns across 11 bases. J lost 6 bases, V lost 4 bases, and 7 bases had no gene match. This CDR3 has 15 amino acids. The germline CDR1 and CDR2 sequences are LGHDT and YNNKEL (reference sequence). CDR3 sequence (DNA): TGTGCCAGCAGCCTTATAGCGGGGGGGCCGAAGACCCAGTACTTC. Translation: CASSLIAGGPKTQYF.

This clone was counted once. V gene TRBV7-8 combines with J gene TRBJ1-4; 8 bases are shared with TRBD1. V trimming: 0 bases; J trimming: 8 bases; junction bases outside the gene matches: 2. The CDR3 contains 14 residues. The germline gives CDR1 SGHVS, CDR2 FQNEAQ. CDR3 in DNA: TGTGCCAGCAGCTTAGCCAGGGGGCGAGAAAAACTGTTTTTT. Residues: CASSLARGREKLFF. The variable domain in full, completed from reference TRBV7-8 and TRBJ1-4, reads GAGVSQSPRYKVAKRGQDVALRCDPISGHVSLFWYQQALGQGPEFLTYFQNEAQLDKSGLPSDRFFAERPEGSVSTLKIQRTQQEDSAVYLCASSLARGREKLFFGSGTQLSVL.

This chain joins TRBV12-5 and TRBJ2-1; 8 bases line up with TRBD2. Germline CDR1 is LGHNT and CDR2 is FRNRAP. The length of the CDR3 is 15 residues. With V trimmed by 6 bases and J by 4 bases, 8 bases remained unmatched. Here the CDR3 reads CASGSGTSGYNEQFF. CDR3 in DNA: TGTGCTAGTGGGTCCGGGACTAGTGGGTACAATGAGCAGTTCTTC.

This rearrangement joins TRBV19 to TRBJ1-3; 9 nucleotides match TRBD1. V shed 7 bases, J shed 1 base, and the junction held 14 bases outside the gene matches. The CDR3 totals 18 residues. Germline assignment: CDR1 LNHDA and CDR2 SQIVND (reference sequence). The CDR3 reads CASTLRREQGASGNTIYF. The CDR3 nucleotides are TGTGCCAGTACCCTCCGTCGGGAACAGGGGGCTTCTGGAAACACCATATATTTT.

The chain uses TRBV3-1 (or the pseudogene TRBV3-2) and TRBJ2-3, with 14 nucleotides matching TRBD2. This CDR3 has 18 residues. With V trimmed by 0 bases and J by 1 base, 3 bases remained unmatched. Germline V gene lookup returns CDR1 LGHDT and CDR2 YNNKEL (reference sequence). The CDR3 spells CASSQDSGLAGGTDTQYF. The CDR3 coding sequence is TGTGCCAGCAGCCAAGATTCGGGACTAGCGGGGGGCACAGATACGCAGTATTTT.

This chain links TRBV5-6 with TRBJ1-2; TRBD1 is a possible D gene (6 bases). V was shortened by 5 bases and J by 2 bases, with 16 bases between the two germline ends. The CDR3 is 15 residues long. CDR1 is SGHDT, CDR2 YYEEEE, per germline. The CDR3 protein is CASRHNRVRNYGYTF. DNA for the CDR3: TGTGCCAGCAGACATAACAGGGTTCGGAACTATGGCTACACCTTC.

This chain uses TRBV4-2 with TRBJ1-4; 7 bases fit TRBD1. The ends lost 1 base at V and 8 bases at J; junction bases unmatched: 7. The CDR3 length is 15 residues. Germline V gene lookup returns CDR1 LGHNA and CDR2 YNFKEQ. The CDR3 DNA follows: TGTGCCAGCAGCCAAGCCCAGGGACAGCAGGAAAAACTGTTTTTT. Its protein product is CASSQAQGQQEKLFF.

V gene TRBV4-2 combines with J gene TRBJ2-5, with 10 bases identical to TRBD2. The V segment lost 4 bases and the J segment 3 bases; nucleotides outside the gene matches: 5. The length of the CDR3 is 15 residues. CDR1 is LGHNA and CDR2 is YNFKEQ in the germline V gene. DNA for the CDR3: TGTGCCAGCAGCCGAGCGGGGGGGCTAGAAGAGACCCAGTACTTC. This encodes CASSRAGGLEETQYF.

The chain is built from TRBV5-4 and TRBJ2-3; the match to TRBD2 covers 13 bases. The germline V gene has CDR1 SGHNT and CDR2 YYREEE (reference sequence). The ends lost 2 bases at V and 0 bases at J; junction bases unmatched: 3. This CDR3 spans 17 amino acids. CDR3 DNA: TGTGCCAGCAGCTTACTAGCGGGGGGGCCCAGCACAGATACGCAGTATTTT. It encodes CASSLLAGGPSTDTQYF.

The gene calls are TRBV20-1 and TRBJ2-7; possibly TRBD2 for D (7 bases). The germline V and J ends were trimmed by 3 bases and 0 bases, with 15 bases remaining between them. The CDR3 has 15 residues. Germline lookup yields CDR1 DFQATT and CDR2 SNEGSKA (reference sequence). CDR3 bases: TGCAGTGCTAGTGGGTGGGGGGGCCCCTCCTACGAGCAGTACTTC. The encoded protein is CSASGWGGPSYEQYF.

CDR3 amino acids: CANHRKTQYF. CDR3 nucleotide sequence: TGTGCCAACCACCGGAAGACCCAGTACTTC. The rearrangement joins TRBV6-4 to TRBJ2-5; the D is unclear. The V end was cut by 10 bases, the J end by 6 bases, with 9 bases between. This CDR3 is 10 amino acids long. Germline loops: CDR1 MRHNA, CDR2 SNTAGT.

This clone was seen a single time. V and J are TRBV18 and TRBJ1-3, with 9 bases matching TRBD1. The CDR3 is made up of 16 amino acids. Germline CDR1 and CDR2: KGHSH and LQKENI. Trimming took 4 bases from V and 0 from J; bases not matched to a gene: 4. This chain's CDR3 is CASSQATGGSGNTIYF. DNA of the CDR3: TGTGCCAGCTCACAGGCGACAGGGGGCTCTGGAAACACCATATATTTT.

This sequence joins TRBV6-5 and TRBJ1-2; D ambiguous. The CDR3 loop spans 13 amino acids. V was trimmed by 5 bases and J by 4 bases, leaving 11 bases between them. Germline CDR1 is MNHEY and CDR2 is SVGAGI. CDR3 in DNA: TGTGCCAGCAGTCCCAGCGGATCCTATGGCTACACCTTC. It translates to CASSPSGSYGYTF.

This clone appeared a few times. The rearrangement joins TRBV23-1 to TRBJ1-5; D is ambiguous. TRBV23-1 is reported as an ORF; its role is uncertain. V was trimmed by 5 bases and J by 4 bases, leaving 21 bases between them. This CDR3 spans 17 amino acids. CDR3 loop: CASSKRRRVYFNQPQHF. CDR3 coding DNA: TGCGCCAGCAGTAAAAGGAGGAGGGTATATTTTAATCAGCCCCAGCATTTT.

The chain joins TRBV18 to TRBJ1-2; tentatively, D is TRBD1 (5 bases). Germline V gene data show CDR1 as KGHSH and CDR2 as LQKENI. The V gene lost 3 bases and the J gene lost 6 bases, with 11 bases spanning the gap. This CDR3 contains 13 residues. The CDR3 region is CASSPSGHDGYTF. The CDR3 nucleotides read TGTGCCAGCTCACCCTCGGGGCATGATGGCTACACCTTC.